This record concerns one T cell receptor beta chain sequence. Its target is unknown. TCRdb processed the 5' RACE reads anew with MiXCR; each CDR3 protein has one entry. The table records about 420,000 distinct CDR3 sequences, about a quarter of them present only once. This entry belongs to a study of T-cell memory formation after mild COVID-19. Study-level findings and limits: There was a balanced CD4/CD8 profile in clones contracting day 15 to 85, and later expanders leaned CD4+.

Trimming removed 3 bases from V and 3 bases from J, with 16 bases in between. The CDR3 totals 15 residues. Germline V lookup: CDR1 SQVTM, CDR2 ANQGSEA. The sequencing input was PBMCs or a T cell subset sorted from them (not recorded which). The V and J genes are TRBV29-1 and TRBJ2-3; D might be TRBD2 (7 bases). This clonotype was obtained from an adult woman who had mild COVID-19 (a few samples of this study predate the infection). Cell type and time point are not known. The DNA of the CDR3 is TGCAGCGTTGACAGGCCGGGGGGCCTGACAGATACGCAGTATTTT. Its translation: CSVDRPGGLTDTQYF.